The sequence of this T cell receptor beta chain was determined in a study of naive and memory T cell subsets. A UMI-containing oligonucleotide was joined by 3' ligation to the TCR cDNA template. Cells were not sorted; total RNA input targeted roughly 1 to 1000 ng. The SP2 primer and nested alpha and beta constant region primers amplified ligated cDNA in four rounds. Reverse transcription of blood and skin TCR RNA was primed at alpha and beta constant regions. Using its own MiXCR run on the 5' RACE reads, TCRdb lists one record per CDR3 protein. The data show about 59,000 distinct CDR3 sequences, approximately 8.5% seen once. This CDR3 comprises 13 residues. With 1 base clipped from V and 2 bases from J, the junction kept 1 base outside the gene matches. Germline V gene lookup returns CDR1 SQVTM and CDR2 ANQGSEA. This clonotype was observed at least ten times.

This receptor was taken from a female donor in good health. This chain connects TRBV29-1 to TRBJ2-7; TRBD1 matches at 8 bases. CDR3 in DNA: TGCAGCGTTGAAGGACAGGGGCCCTACGAGCAGTACTTC. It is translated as CSVEGQGPYEQYF.